This TCR beta chain came from a study of T cell clones after liver transplantation. Study background: Graft-donor-reactive sequences were compared with third-party-reactive TCRbeta sequences from pre-transplant mixed lymphocyte reactions.

Repertoires were generated with immunoSEQ multiplex PCR, while TCRdb's copy carries only in-frame clones and drops some. Here the sample spans nearly 15,000 clones, more than 70% being singletons. This CDR3 is built from 16 residues. Germline V gene data show CDR1 as GTSNPN and CDR2 as SVGIG (reference sequence). The ends were cut back, 0 bases at V and 0 bases at J, with 12 bases in the middle. This clonotype was obtained from a human patient who received a liver transplant. Some T cells may originate from the graft donor. Here the sequenced sample was CD8+ T cells from blood, taken approximately 43 months after liver transplant. The chain recombines TRBV30 with TRBJ2-1; D uncertain. For the CDR3, the DNA is TGTGCCTGGAGTGTATTTACAGCCGTCTCCTACAATGAGCAGTTCTTC. This codes for CAWSVFTAVSYNEQFF.